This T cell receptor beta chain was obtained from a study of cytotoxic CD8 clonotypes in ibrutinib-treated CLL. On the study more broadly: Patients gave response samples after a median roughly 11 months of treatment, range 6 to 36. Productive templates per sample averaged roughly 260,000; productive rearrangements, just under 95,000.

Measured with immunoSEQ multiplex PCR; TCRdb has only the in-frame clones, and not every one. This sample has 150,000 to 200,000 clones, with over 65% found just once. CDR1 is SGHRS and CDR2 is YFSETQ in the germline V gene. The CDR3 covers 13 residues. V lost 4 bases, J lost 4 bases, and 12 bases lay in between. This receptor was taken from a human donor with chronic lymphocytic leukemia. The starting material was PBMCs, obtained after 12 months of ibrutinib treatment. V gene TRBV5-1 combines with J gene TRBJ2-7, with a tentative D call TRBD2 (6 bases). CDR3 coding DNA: TGCGCCAGCAGCCGGGAGTCGGTATACGAGCAGTACTTC. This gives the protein CASSRESVYEQYF.